This T cell receptor beta chain came from a study of T cell changes during pregnancy in multiple sclerosis. The germline V gene encodes CDR1 MNHNS and CDR2 SASEGT. Trimming stripped 5 bases from V and 5 bases from J, with 12 bases between. The CDR3 sequence is 13 residues long. In its sample, this clone was seen once. Sequencing used immunoSEQ multiplex PCR; TCRdb keeps in-frame clones, though not all of them. The sample carries approximately 50,000 clones, roughly nine tenths recorded once. This rearrangement joins TRBV6-1 to TRBJ1-1; D is unclear. The sample in question was CD8+ T cells from peripheral blood mononuclear cells, obtained after pregnancy. This TCR was sampled from a female donor with multiple sclerosis, enrolled in a pregnancy study. The CDR3 nucleotides read TGTGCCAGCAGTACCCGGGAGGAAACTGAAGCTTTCTTT. Translation gives CASSTREETEAFF.